Listed here is a single T cell receptor (beta chain). The length of the CDR3 is 13 residues. V dropped 0 bases and J dropped 8; count of bases not matched to a gene: 2. Germline loops: CDR1 SGDLS, CDR2 YYNGEE. This entry comes from a study of CD8 T cells in Susac syndrome. Reverse transcription of roughly 0.45 to 1 ug RNA was performed with random hexamers. TCRdb recomputed calls from the immunoSEQ multiplex PCR reads with MiXCR, one row per CDR3 protein. The table has roughly 200,000 distinct CDR3 sequences, roughly 94% seen once. Sequencing was done on a sample of CD4+ T cells from PBMCs. V usage is TRBV9 and J usage is TRBJ1-2, with 9 bases matching TRBD1. This sequence originates from a human donor with Susac syndrome. The CDR3 sequence: CASSVGDRDGYTF. The CDR3 nucleotides are TGTGCCAGCAGCGTAGGGGACAGGGACGGCTACACCTTC.